This T cell receptor (beta chain) is from a study of glioma-infiltrating T cells after dendritic cell vaccination. Study as a whole: Patients received autologous tumor lysate-pulsed dendritic cell vaccination between 2003 and 2012. Dendritic cell vaccine was injected intradermally three times, biweekly.

V lost 7 bases, J lost 5 bases, and 11 bases stayed unmatched. This CDR3 contains 16 residues. Germline CDR1 and CDR2: SNHLY and FYNNEI. TCRdb's table, derived via immunoSEQ multiplex PCR, lists solely in-frame clones and lacks some. The table records some 38,000 clones, approximately 82% of them present only once. This clone appeared a single time. The antigen remains undetermined. Regarding the study as a whole: Higher pretreatment TIL content predicted longer progression-free time and survival.

The sample here was blood, taken before dendritic cell vaccination. This TCR derives from a human donor with glioblastoma. V is TRBV2 and J is TRBJ1-6, with 7 bases aligning to TRBD1. CDR3 in DNA: TGTGCCAGCACCATCAGACAGGGCCTGAATAATTCACCCCTCCACTTT. This sequence encodes CASTIRQGLNNSPLHF.